This T cell receptor (beta chain) emerged from a study of monozygotic twins with inflammatory bowel disease. On this clonotype: Its antigen is not known.

Study conclusions and caveats: Repertoire similarity did not differ between concordant and discordant twins, possibly owing to limited power. Telling apart the different T cell subtypes was not possible. The sharing of clonotypes with others was lower in IBD patients than in healthy twins, especially with disease activity.

Germline V gene lookup returns CDR1 MNHNS and CDR2 SASEGT. This CDR3 has 16 residues. TCRdb reprocessed the 5' RACE reads and stores each CDR3 protein as one record, lacking DNA. The sample table includes approximately 400,000 distinct CDR3 sequences. Sequencing was done on a sample of blood. The chain couples TRBV6-1 to TRBJ1-1. The receptor's source is a human donor with ulcerative colitis or Crohn's disease, or a healthy co-twin of an affected twin (not recorded which). CDR3 in amino acids: CASSPNGANGNTEAFF.